The clone carrying this TCR beta chain was observed at least ten times. The data originate from a study of T-cell reconstitution after alpha-beta-depleted transplantation in children. CDR3 length: 12 residues. From germline, CDR1 is KGHDR and CDR2 SFDVKD. Trimming cost V 9 bases and J 6 bases, with 11 bases left between them. Library preparation (for TCRbeta) was performed with unique molecular identifiers. TCRdb ran MiXCR on the PCR reads and lists one entry per CDR3 protein. The sample records around 140,000 distinct CDR3 sequences, roughly 9% being singletons. V and J are TRBV24-1 and TRBJ2-1; D might be TRBD1 or TRBD2, each matching 5 bases. The sample consisted of PBMCs, mostly from graft donor cells, taken 180 days after TCRalphabeta/CD19-depleted stem cell transplant. The sequence was obtained from a female patient aged 2-10 years who had a stem cell transplant for congenital amegakaryocytic thrombocytopenia, so the T cells may come from the graft donor. In DNA, the CDR3 is TGTGCCACCGGGACGGACCGCAATGAGCAGTTCTTC. Amino acids: CATGTDRNEQFF.